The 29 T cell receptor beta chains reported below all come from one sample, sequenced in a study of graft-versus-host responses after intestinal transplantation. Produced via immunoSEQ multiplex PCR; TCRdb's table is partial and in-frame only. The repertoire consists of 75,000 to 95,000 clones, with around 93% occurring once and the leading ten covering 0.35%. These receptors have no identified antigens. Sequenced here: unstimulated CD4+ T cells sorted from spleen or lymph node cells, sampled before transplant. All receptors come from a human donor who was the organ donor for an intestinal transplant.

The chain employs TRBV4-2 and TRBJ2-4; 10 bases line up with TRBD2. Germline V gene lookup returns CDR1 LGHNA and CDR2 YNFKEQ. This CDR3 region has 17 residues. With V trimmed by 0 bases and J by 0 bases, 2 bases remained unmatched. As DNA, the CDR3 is TGTGCCAGCAGCCAAGAACTAGCGGGGCTAGCCAAAAACATTCAGTACTTC. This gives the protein CASSQELAGLAKNIQYF.

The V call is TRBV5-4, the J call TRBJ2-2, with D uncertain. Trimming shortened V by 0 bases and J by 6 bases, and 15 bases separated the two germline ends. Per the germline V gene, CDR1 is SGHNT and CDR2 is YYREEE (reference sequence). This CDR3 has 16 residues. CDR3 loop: CASSLDERTRPGELFF. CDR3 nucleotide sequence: TGTGCCAGCAGCTTGGACGAACGAACTCGCCCCGGGGAGCTGTTTTTT.

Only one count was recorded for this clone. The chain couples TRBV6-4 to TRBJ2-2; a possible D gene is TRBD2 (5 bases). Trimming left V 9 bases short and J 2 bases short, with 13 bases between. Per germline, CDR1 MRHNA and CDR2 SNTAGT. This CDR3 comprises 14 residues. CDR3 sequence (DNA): TGTGCCAGTTCGGCGGGTCCTAACACCGGGGAGCTGTTTTTT. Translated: CASSAGPNTGELFF.

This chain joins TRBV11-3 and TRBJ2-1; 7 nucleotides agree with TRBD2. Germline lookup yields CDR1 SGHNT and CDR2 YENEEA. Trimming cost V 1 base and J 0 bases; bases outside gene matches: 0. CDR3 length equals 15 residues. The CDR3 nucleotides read TGTGCCAGCAGCTTAGGGACTAGCTCCTACAATGAGCAGTTCTTC. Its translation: CASSLGTSSYNEQFF.

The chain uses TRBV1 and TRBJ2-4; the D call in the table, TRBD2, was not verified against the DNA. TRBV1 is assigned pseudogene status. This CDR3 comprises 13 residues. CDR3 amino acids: CTSNRAGGGIQYF. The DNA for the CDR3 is TGCACCAGCAACAGAGCGGGGGGTGGCATTCAGTACTTC.

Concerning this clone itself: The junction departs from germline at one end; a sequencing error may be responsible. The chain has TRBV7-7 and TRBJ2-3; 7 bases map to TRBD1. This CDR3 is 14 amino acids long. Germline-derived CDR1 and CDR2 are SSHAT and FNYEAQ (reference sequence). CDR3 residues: CASSLNEGADTQYF. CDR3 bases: TGTGCTAGCAGCCTAAACGAGGGGGCTGATACGCAGTATTTT.

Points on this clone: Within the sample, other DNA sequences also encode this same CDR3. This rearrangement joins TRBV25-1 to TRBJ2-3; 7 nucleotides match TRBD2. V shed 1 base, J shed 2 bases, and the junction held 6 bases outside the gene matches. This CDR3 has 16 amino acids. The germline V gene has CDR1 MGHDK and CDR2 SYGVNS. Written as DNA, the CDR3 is TGTGCCAGCAGTGAATCCCAGCGGGGATTCACAGATACGCAGTATTTT. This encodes CASSESQRGFTDTQYF.

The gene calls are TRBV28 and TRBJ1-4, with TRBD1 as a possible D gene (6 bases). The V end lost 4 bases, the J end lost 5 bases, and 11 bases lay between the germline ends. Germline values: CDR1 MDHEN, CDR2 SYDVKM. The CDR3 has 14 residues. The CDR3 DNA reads TGTGCCAGCAGTTATTGGACAGAAAATGAAAAACTGTTTTTT. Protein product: CASSYWTENEKLFF.

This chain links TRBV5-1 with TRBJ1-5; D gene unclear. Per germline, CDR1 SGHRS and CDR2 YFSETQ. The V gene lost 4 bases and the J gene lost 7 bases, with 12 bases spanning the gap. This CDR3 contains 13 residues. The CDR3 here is CASSQDSRQPQHF. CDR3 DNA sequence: TGCGCCAGCAGCCAGGACTCCCGCCAGCCCCAGCATTTT. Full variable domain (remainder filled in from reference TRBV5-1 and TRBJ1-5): KAGVTQTPRYLIKTRGQQVTLSCSPISGHRSVSWYQQTPGQGLQFLFEYFSETQRNKGNFPGRFSGRQFSNSRSEMNVSTLELGDSALYLCASSQDSRQPQHFGDGTRLSIL.

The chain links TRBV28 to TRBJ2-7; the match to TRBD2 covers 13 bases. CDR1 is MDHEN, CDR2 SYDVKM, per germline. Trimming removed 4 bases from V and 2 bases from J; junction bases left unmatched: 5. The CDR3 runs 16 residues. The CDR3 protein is CASSSPLAGGTYEQYF. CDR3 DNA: TGTGCCAGCAGTTCCCCACTAGCGGGGGGGACCTACGAGCAGTACTTC.

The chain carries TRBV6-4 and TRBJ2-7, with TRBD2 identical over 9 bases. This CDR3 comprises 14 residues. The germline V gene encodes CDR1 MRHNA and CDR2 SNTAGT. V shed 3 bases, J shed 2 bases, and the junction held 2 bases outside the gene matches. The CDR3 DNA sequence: TGTGCCAGCAGTGAGATAGCGGGAGCCTACGAGCAGTACTTC. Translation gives CASSEIAGAYEQYF.

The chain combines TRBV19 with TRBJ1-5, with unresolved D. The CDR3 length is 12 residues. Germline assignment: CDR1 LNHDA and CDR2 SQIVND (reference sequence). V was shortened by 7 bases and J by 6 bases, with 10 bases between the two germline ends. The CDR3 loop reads CASTISRQPQHF. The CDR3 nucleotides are TGTGCCAGTACTATTAGCCGTCAGCCCCAGCATTTT.

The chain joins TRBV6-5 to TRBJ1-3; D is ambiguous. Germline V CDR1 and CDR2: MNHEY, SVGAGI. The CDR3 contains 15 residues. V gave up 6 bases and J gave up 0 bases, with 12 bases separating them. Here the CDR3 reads CASRSLQNSGNTIYF. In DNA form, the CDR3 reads TGTGCCAGCAGAAGTCTCCAGAACTCTGGAAACACCATATATTTT.

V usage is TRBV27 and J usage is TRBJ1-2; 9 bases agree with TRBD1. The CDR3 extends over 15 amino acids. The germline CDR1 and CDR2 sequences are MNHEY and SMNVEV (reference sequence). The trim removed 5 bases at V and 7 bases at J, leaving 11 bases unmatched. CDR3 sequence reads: CASSTPDRGRSGYTF. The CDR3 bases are TGTGCCAGCAGTACCCCGGACAGGGGAAGGAGTGGCTACACCTTC.

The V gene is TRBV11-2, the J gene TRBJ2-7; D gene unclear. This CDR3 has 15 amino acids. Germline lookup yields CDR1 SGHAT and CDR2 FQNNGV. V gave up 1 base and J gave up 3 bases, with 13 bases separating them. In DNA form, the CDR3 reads TGTGCCAGCAGCTTAGTATGGAGTAGTAGCTACGAGCAGTACTTC. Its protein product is CASSLVWSSSYEQYF.

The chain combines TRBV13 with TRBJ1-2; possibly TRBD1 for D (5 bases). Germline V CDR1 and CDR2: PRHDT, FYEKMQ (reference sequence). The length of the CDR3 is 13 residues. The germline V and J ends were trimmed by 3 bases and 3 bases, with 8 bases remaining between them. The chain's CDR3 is CASSFPGYYGYTF. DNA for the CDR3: TGTGCCAGCAGCTTCCCAGGGTACTATGGCTACACCTTC.

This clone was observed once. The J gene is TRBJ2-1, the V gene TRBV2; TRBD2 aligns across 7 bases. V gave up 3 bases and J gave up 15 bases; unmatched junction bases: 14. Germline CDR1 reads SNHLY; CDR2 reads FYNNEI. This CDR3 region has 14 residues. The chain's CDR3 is CASSDLRGISMLFF. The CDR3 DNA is TGTGCCAGCAGTGATTTGCGGGGGATCTCAATGCTGTTCTTC.

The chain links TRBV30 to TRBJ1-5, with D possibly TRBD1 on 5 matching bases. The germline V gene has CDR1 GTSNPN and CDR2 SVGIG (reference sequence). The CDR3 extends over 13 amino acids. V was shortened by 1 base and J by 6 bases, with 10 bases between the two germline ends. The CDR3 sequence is CAWSGGEGQPQHF. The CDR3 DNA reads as TGTGCCTGGAGTGGGGGGGAGGGTCAGCCCCAGCATTTT.

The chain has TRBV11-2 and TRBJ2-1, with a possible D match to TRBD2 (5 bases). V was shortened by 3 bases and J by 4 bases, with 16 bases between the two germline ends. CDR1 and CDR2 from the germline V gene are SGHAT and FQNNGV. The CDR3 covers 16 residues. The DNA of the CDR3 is TGTGCCAGCAGCTTGACATCATGGCGGGCGTACAATGAGCAGTTCTTC. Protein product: CASSLTSWRAYNEQFF.

DNA of the CDR3: TGTGCCAGCAGTTCCCTGGAGAGGGGGACTGAAGCTTTCTTT. It encodes CASSSLERGTEAFF. The genes are TRBV27 and TRBJ1-1; D is perhaps TRBD1 (6 bases). Germline assignment: CDR1 MNHEY and CDR2 SMNVEV (reference sequence). The CDR3 sequence is 14 residues long. The ends were cut back, 4 bases at V and 5 bases at J, with 14 bases in the middle.

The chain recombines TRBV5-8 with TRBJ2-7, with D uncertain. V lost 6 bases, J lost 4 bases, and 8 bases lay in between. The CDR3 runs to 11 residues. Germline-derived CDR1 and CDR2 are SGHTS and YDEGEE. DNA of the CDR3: TGTGCCAGCACCCTAATGTACGAGCAGTACTTC. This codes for CASTLMYEQYF. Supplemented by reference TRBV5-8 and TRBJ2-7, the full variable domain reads EAGVTQSPTHLIKTRGQQATLRCSPISGHTSVYWYQQALGLGLQFLLWYDEGEERNRGNFPPRFSGRQFPNYSSELNVNALELEDSALYLCASTLMYEQYFGPGTRLTVT.

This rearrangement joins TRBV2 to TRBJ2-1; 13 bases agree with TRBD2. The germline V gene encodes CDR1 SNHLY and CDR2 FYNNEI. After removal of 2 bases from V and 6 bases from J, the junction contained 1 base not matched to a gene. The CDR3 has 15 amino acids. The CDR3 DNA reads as TGTGCCAGCAGTGAAAGGACTAGCGGGGGCAATGAGCAGTTCTTC. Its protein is CASSERTSGGNEQFF.

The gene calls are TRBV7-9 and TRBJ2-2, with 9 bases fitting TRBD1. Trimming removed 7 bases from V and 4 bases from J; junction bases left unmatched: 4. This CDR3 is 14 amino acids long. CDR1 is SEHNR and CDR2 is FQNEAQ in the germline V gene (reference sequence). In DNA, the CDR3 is TGTGCCAGCACCCGGACAGGGGTCACCGGGGAGCTGTTTTTT. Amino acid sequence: CASTRTGVTGELFF.

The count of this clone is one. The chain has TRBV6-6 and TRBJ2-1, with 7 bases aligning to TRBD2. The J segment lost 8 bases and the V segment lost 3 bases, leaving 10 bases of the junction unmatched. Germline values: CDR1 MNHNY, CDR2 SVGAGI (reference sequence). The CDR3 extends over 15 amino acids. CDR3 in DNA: TGTGCCAGCAGTTATCGAGGGAGGGCCAGGGATGAGCAGTTCTTC. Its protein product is CASSYRGRARDEQFF.

The CDR3, as DNA: TGTGCCAGCAGCTTAGCCCCCGGGACAGGGCCCAATGAGCAGTTCTTC. The encoded protein is CASSLAPGTGPNEQFF. V and J are TRBV7-9 and TRBJ2-1; 9 positions match TRBD1. Germline CDR1 and CDR2: SEHNR and FQNEAQ (reference sequence). Trimming took 0 bases from V and 6 from J; bases not matched to a gene: 6. The CDR3 contains 16 residues.

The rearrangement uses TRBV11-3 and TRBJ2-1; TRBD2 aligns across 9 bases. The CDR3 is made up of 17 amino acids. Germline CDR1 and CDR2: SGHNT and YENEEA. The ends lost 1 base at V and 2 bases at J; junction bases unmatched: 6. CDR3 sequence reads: CASSLVSQRGAYNEQFF. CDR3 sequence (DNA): TGTGCCAGCAGCTTAGTGTCCCAGCGGGGGGCCTACAATGAGCAGTTCTTC.

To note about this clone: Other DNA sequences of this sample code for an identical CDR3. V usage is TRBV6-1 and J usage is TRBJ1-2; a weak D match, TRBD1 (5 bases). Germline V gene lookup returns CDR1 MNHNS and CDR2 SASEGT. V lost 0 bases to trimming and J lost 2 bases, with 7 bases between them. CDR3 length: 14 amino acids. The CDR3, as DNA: TGTGCCAGCAGTGAAGCCCCAGGGAACTATGGCTACACCTTC. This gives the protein CASSEAPGNYGYTF.

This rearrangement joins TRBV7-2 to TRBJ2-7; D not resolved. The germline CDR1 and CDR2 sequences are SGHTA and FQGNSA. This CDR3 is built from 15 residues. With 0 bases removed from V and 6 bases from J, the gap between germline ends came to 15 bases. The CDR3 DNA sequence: TGTGCCAGCAGCTTAGCGCCCCGACAAAATTCCGAGCAGTACTTC. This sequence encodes CASSLAPRQNSEQYF.

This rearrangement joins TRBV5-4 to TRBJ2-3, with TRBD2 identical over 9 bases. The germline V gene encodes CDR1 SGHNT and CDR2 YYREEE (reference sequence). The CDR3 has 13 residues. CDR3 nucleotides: TGTGTCACCAGCGGGAGGAGCACAGATACGCAGTATTTT. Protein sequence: CVTSGRSTDTQYF. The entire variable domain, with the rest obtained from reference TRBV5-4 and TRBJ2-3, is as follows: ETGVTQSPTHLIKTRGQQVTLRCSSQSGHNTVSWYQQALGQGPQFIFQYYREEENGRGNFPPRFSGLQFPNYSSELNVNALELDDSALYLCVTSGRSTDTQYFGPGTRLTVL.